This TCR beta chain was captured by sequencing in a study of early T cells in non-severe SARS-CoV-2 infection. This clonotype has ten or more counts. The germline V gene encodes CDR1 SQVTM and CDR2 ANQGSEA. The CDR3 has 10 residues. V lost 5 bases, J lost 7 bases, and 8 bases lay in between. Each CDR3 protein gets one entry after TCRdb re-called the 5' RACE reads with MiXCR. The sample records about 58,000 distinct CDR3 sequences, roughly an eighth being singletons. The sequenced material came from whole blood. This chain connects TRBV29-1 to TRBJ1-1; no reliable D call. This clonotype originated in an adult who was a healthcare worker with PCR-confirmed SARS-CoV-2 infection or an uninfected control (not recorded which). CDR3: CSVTPDEAFF. Written as DNA, the CDR3 is TGCAGCGTTACGCCCGATGAAGCTTTCTTT.